Here is one T cell receptor beta chain with its context. Ophthalmopathy patients had moderate-to-severe active disease, CAS ≥3, NOSPECS ≥4, and disease duration under 3 months. Trimming removed 5 bases from V and 4 bases from J; junction bases left unmatched: 6. The germline CDR1 and CDR2 sequences are KGHDR and SFDVKD. This CDR3 is built from 15 residues. The data stem from a study of T cells in Graves' hyperthyroidism and ophthalmopathy. Amplified regions were TCR beta CDR3 sequences from RNA transcripts. The TCR CDR3 first-round RT-PCR relied on the HTBI primer set. TCRdb redid the calling of the multiplex PCR reads with MiXCR, one entry per CDR3 protein. This sample has fewer than 450,000 distinct CDR3 sequences, with over 12% found just once.

The sequenced sample was blood. This clonotype was obtained from a woman in her fifties or sixties with Graves' ophthalmopathy. V and J are TRBV24-1 and TRBJ2-3; TRBD2 matches at 9 bases. Here the CDR3 reads CATSGFAGGADTQYF. The CDR3 nucleotides are TGTGCCACCAGTGGGTTCGCGGGAGGGGCAGATACGCAGTATTTT.